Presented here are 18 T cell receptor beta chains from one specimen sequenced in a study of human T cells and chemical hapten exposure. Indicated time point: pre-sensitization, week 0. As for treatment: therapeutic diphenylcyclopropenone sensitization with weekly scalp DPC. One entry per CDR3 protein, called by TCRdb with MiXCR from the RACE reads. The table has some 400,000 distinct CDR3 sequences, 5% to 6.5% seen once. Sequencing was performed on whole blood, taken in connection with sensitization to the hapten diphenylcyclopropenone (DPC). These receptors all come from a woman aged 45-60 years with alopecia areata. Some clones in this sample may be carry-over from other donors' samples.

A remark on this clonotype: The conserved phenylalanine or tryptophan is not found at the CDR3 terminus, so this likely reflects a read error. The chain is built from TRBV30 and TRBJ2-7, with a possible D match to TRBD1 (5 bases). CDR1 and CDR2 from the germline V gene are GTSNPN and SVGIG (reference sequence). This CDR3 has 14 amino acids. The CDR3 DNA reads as TGTGCTGGAAACCCCGGACATCGTTCCTACGAGCAGTACTAC. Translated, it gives CAGNPGHRSYEQYY.

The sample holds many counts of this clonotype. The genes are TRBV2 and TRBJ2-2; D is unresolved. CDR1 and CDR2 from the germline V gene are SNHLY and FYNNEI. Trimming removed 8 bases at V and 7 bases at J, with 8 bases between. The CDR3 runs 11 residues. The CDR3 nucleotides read TGTGCCAGCGAAGTAAGCGGGGAGCTGTTTTTT. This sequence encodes CASEVSGELFF.

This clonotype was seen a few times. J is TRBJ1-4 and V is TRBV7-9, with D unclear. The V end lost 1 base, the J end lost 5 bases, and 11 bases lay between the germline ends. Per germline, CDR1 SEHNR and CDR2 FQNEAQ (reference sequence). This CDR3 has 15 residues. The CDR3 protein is CASSLEPTGNEKLFF. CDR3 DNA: TGTGCCAGCAGCTTAGAGCCGACCGGGAATGAAAAACTGTTTTTT.

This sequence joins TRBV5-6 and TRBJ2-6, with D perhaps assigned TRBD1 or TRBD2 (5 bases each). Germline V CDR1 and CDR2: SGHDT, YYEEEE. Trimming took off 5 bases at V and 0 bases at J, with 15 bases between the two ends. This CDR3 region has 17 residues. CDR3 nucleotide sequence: TGTGCCAGCAGATTCCGGGACGGGTTCTCTGGGGCCAACGTCCTGACTTTC. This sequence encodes CASRFRDGFSGANVLTF.

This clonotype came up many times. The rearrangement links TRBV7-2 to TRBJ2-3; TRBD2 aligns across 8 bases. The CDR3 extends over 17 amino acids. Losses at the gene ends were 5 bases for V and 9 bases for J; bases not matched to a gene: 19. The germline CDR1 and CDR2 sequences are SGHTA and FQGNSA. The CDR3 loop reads CASSPPPSGSRVRTQYF. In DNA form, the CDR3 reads TGTGCCAGCAGCCCTCCCCCCAGCGGGAGTCGGGTTAGGACGCAGTATTTT.

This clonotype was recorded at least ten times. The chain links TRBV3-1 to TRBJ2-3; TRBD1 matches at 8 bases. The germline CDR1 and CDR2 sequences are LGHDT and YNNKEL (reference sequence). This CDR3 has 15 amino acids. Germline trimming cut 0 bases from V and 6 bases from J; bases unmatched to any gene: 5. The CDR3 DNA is TGTGCCAGCAGCCAAGAGACAGGGGAGACGGATACGCAGTATTTT. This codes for CASSQETGETDTQYF.

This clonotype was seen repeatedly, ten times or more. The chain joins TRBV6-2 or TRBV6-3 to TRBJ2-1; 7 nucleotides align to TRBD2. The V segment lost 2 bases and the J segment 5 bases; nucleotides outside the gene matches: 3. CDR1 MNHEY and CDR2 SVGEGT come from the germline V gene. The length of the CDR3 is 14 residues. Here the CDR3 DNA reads TGTGCCAGCAGTTACCGGCTAGCGGACAATGAGCAGTTCTTC. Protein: CASSYRLADNEQFF.

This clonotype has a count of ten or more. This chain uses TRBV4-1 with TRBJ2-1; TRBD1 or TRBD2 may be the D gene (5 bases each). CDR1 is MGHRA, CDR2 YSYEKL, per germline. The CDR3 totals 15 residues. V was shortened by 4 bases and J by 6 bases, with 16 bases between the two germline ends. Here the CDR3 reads CASSRYGAFGNEQFF. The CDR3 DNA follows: TGCGCCAGCAGCCGGTACGGGGCATTCGGCAATGAGCAGTTCTTC.

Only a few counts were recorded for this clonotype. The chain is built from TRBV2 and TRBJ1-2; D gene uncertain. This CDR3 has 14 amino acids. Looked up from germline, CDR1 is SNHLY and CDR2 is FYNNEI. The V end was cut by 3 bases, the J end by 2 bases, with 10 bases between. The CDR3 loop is CASSDGLSNYGYTF. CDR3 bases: TGTGCCAGCAGTGACGGTCTTTCCAACTATGGCTACACCTTC.

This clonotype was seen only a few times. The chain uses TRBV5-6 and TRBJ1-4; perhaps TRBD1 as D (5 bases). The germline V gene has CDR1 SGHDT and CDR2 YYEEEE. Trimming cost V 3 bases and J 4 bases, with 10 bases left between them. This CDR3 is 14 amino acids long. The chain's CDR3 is CASSSGPINEKLFF. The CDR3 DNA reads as TGTGCCAGCAGCTCGGGACCGATTAATGAAAAACTGTTTTTT.

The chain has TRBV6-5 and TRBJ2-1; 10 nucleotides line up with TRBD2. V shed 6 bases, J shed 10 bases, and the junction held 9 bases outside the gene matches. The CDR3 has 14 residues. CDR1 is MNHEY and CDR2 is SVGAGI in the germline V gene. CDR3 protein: CASRSGGASGEQFF. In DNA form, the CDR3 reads TGTGCCAGCAGGAGCGGGGGGGCCTCCGGCGAGCAGTTCTTC.

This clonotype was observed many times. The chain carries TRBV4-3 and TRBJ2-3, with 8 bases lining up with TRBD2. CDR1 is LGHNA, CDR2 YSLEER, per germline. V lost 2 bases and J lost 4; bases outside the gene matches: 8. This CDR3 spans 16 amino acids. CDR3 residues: CASSQSLAGRADTQYF. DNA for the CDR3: TGCGCCAGCAGCCAAAGTTTAGCGGGAAGAGCAGATACGCAGTATTTT.

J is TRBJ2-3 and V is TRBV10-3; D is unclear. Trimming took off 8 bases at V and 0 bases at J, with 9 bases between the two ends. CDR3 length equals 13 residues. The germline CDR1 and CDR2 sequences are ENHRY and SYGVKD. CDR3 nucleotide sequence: TGTGCCATCGGGCCCCCCAGCACAGATACGCAGTATTTT. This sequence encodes CAIGPPSTDTQYF.

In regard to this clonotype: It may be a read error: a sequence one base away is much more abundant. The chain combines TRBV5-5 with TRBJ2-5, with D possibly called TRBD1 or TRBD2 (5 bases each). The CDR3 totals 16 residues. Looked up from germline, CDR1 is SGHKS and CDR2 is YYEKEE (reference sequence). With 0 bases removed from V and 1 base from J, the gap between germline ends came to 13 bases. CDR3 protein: CASSLAAEGLQETQYF. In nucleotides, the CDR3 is TGTGCCAGCAGCTTGGCGGCCGAGGGGCTCCAAGAGACCCAGTACTTC.

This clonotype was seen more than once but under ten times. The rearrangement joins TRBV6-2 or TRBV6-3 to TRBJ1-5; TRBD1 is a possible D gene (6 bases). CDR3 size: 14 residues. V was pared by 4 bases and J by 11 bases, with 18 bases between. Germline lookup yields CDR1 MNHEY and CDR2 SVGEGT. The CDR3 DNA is TGTGCCAGCAGTTTCGGGGGCCCTCGTCTTTCCCAGCATTTT. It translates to CASSFGGPRLSQHF.

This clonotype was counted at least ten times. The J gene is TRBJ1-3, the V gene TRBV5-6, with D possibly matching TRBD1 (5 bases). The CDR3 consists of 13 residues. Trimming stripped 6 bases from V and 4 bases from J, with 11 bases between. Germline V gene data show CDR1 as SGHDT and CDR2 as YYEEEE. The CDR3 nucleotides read TGTGCCAGCACGGGCCAGGGAGGAAACACCATATATTTT. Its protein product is CASTGQGGNTIYF.

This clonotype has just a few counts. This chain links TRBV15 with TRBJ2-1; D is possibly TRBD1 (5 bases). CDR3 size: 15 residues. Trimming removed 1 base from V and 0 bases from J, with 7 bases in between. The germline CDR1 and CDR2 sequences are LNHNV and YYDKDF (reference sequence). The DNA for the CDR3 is TGTGCCACCAGCAGAGGACAGAACTCCTACAATGAGCAGTTCTTC. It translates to CATSRGQNSYNEQFF. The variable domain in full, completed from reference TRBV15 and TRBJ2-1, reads DAMVIQNPRYQVTQFGKPVTLSCSQTLNHNVMYWYQQKSSQAPKLLFHYYDKDFNNEADTPDNFQSRRPNTSFCFLDIRSPGLGDTAMYLCATSRGQNSYNEQFFGPGTRLTVL.

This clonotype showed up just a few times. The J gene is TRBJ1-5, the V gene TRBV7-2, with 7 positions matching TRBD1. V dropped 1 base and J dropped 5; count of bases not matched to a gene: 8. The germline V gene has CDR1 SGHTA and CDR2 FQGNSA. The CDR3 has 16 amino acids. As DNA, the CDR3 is TGTGCCAGCAGCTTAGGCTGGCAGGGGGGTTATCAGCCCCAGCATTTT. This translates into CASSLGWQGGYQPQHF.